This record covers a single T cell receptor (beta chain). V gave up 5 bases and J gave up 3 bases; unmatched junction bases: 13. The CDR3 is made up of 17 amino acids. Germline values: CDR1 SGDLS, CDR2 YYNGEE. Genomic DNA, serving as template, underwent TCR beta VDJ and CDR3 profiling. MiXCR, run by TCRdb on the reads, gives a single entry per CDR3 protein. This table has about 160,000 distinct CDR3 sequences, 71% appearing once. The sequenced patients had an expansion of CD8+CD57+ cells seen by flow cytometry. Severe acquired aplastic anemia affected all patients. The sample belongs to a study of CD8+CD57+ T cells in acquired aplastic anemia.

This sequence originates from a human donor with aplastic anemia. The sequenced material came from sorted CD4+, CD8+, or CD8+CD57+ T cells (not recorded which) from PBMCs. The rearrangement joins TRBV9 to TRBJ1-5, with TRBD1 matching 8 bases. The CDR3 coding sequence is TGTGCCAGCAGTAAAACCGTCATACAGGGGGACAATCAGCCCCAGCATTTT. It is translated as CASSKTVIQGDNQPQHF.